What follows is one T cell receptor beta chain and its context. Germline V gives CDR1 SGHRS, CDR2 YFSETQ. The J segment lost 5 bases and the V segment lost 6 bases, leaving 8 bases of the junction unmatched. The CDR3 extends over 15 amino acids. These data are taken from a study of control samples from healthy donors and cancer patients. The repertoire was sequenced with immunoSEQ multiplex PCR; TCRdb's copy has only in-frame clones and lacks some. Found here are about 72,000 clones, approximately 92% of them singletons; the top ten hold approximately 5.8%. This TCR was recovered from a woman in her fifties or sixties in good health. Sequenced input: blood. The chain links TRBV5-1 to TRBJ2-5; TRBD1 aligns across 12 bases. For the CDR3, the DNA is TGCGCCAGCATCCCGGGACAGGGGGCGTTCGAGACCCAGTACTTC. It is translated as CASIPGQGAFETQYF. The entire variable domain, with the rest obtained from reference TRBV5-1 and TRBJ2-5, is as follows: KAGVTQTPRYLIKTRGQQVTLSCSPISGHRSVSWYQQTPGQGLQFLFEYFSETQRNKGNFPGRFSGRQFSNSRSEMNVSTLELGDSALYLCASIPGQGAFETQYFGPGTRLLVL.